This TCR beta chain was captured by sequencing in a study of T cell changes during pregnancy in multiple sclerosis. TCRdb keeps only in-frame clones here, not all; method: immunoSEQ multiplex PCR. The sample holds 40,000 to 50,000 clones, more than 90% seen once. The ends were cut back, 0 bases at V and 4 bases at J, with 6 bases in the middle. This CDR3 has 13 amino acids. Per germline, CDR1 SGHTS and CDR2 YDEGEE. The chain employs TRBV5-8 and TRBJ2-3; D remains ambiguous. The input for sequencing was CD8+ T cells from peripheral blood mononuclear cells, taken in the third trimester of pregnancy. The TCR sequence derives from a female donor with multiple sclerosis, enrolled in a pregnancy study. The CDR3 loop is CASSLALSDTQYF. The CDR3 region has the DNA TGTGCCAGCAGCTTGGCCTTGTCAGATACGCAGTATTTT.